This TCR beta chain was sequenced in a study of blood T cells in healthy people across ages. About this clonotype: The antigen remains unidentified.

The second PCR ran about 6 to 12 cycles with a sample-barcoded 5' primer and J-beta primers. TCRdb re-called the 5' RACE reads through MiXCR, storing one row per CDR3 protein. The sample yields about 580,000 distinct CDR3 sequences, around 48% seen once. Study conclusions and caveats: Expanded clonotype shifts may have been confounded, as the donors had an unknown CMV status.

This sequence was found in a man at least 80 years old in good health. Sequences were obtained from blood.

As DNA, the CDR3 is TGTGCCAGCAGTGAAAACAGAGGCAGTCAGCCCCAGCATTTT. This translates into CASSENRGSQPQHF. The chain joins TRBV6-1 to TRBJ1-5; D gene ambiguous. Looked up from germline, CDR1 is MNHNS and CDR2 is SASEGT. Between the trimmed V and J ends, which lost 2 bases and 6 bases, there was a span of 11 bases. The CDR3 contains 14 residues.